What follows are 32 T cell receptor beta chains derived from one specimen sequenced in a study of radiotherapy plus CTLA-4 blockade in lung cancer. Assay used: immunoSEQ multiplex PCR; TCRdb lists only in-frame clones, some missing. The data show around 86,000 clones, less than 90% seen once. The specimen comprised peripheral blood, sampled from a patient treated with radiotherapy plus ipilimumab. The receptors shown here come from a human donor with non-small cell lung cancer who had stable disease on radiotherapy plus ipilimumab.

As DNA, the CDR3 is TGTGCCAGCAGCACACGACAGGGGTCCCGGGGCTCTGAAGCTTTCTTT. It yields the protein CASSTRQGSRGSEAFF. This chain joins TRBV5-4 and TRBJ1-1; 8 bases fit TRBD1. CDR1 is SGHNT and CDR2 is YYREEE in the germline V gene (reference sequence). V shed 4 bases, J shed 6 bases, and the junction held 14 bases outside the gene matches. There are 16 residues in the CDR3.

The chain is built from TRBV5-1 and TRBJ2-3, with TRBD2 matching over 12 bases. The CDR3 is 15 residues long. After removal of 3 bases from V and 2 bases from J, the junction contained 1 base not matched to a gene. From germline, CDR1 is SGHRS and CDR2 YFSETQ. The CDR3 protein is CASSSSGGDTDTQYF. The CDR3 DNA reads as TGCGCCAGCAGCTCTAGCGGGGGGGACACAGATACGCAGTATTTT.

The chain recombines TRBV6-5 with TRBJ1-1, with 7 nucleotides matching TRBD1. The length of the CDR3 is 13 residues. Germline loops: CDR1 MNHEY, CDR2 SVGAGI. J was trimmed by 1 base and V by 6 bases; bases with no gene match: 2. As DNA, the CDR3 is TGTGCCAGCAGCCGACAGGGGAACACTGAAGCTTTCTTT. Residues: CASSRQGNTEAFF.

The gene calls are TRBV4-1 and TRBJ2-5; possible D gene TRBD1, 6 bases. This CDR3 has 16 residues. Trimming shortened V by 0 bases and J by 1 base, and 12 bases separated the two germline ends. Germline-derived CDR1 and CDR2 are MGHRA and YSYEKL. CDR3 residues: CASSQEEGQIQETQYF. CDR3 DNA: TGCGCCAGCAGCCAAGAAGAAGGACAGATCCAAGAGACCCAGTACTTC.

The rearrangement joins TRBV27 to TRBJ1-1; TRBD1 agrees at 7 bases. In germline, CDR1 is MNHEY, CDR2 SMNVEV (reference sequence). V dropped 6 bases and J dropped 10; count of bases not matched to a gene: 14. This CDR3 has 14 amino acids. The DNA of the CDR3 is TGTGCCAGCAGCCCAAACCGACAGGGTGTTGGAGCTTTCTTT. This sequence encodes CASSPNRQGVGAFF.

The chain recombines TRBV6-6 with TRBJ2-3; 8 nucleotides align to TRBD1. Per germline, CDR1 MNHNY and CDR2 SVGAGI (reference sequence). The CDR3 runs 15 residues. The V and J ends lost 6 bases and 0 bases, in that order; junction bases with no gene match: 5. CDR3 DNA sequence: TGTGCCAGCAGACCGACAGGGGCAAGCACAGATACGCAGTATTTT. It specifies CASRPTGASTDTQYF.

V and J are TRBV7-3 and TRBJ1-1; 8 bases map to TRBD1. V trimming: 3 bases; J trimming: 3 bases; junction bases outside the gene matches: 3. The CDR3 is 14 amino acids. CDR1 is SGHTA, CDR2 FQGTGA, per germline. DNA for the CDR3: TGTGCCAGCAGCTTCAGGGGGCGGGACACTGAAGCTTTCTTT. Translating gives CASSFRGRDTEAFF. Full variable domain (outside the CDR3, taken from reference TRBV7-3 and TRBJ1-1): GAGVSQTPSNKVTEKGKYVELRCDPISGHTALYWYRQSLGQGPEFLIYFQGTGAADDSGLPNDRFFAVRPEGSVSTLKIQRTERGDSAVYLCASSFRGRDTEAFFGQGTRLTVV.

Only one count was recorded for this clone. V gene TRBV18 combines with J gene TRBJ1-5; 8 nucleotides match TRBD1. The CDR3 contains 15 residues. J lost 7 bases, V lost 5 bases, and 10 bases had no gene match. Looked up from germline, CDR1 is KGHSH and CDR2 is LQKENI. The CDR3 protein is CASSTRTGPGQPQHF. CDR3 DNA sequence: TGTGCCAGCTCAACCCGGACAGGGCCTGGACAGCCCCAGCATTTT.

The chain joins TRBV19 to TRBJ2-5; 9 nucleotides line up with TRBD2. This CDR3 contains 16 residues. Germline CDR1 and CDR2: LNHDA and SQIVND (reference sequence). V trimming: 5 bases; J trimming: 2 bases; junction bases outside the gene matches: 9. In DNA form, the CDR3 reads TGTGCCAGTAGTTCACAAGCGGGGGGCTATCAAGAGACCCAGTACTTC. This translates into CASSSQAGGYQETQYF.

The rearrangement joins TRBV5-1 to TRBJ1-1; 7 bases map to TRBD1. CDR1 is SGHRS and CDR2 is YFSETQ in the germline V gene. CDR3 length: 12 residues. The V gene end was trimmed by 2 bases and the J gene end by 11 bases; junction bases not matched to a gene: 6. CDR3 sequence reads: CASSFDRAHAFF. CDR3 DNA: TGCGCCAGCAGCTTCGACAGGGCTCATGCTTTCTTT.

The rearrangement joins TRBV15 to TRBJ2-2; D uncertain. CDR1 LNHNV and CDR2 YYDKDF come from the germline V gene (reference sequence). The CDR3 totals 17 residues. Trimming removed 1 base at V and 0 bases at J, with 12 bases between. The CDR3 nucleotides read TGTGCCACCAGCAGAGGCGACTGGATCGCGAACACCGGGGAGCTGTTTTTT. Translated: CATSRGDWIANTGELFF.

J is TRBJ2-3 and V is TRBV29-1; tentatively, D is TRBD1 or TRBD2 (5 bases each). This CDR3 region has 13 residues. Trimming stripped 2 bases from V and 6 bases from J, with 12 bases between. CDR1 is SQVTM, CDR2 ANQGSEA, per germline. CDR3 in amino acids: CSVEIGAGDTQYF. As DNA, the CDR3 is TGCAGCGTTGAAATAGGGGCGGGTGATACGCAGTATTTT.

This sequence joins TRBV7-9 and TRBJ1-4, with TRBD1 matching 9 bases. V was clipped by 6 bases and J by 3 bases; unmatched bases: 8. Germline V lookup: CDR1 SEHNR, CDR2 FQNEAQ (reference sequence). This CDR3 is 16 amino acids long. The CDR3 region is CASSKQGALSNEKLFF. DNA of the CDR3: TGTGCCAGCAGTAAACAGGGGGCCCTATCTAATGAAAAACTGTTTTTT.

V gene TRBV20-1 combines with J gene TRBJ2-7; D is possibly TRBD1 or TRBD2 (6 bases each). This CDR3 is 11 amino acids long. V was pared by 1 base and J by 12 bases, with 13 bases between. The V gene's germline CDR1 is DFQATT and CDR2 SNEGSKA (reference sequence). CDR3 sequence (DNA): TGCAGTGCTAGAGTAACGGGGGCTGGGTACTTC. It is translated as CSARVTGAGYF.

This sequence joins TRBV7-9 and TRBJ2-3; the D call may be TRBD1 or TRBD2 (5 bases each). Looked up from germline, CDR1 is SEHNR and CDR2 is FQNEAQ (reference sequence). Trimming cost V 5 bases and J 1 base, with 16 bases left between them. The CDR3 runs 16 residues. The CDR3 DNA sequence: TGTGCCAGCAGCCGAGGACTCTTAGGGGGCACAGATACGCAGTATTTT. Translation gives CASSRGLLGGTDTQYF.

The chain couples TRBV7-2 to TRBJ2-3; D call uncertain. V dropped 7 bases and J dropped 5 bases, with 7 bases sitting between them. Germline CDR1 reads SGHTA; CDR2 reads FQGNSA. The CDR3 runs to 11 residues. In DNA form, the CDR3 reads TGTGCCAGCACCCTTGGAGATACGCAGTATTTT. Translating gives CASTLGDTQYF.

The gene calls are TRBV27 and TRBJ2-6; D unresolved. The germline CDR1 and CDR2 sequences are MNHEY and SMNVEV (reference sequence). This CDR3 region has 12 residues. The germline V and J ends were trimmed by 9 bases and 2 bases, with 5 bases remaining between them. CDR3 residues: CASRTGANVLTF. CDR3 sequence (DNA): TGTGCCAGTAGAACTGGGGCCAACGTCCTGACTTTC.

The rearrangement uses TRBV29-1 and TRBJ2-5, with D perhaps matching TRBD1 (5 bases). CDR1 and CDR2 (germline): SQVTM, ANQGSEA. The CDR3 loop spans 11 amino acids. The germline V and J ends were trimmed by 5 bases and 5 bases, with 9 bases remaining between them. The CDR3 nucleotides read TGCAGCGTTAAGGGGTACGAGACCCAGTACTTC. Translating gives CSVKGYETQYF.

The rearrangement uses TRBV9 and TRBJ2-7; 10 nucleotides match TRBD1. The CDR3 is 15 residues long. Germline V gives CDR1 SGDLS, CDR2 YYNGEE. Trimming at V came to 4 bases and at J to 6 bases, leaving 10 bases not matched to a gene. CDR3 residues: CASSLGTGAYSEQYF. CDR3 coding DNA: TGTGCCAGCAGCCTCGGGACAGGGGCGTACAGCGAGCAGTACTTC. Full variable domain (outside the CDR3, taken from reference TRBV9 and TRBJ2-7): DSGVTQTPKHLITATGQRVTLRCSPRSGDLSVYWYQQSLDQGLQFLIQYYNGEERAKGNILERFSAQQFPDLHSELNLSSLELGDSALYFCASSLGTGAYSEQYFGPGTRLTVT.

The CDR3 sequence is CASSVGGRANTEAFF. In DNA, the CDR3 is TGTGCCAGCAGCGTCGGGGGGCGGGCTAACACTGAAGCTTTCTTT. The chain is built from TRBV9 and TRBJ1-1; perhaps TRBD1 as D (6 bases). This CDR3 comprises 15 residues. The ends were cut back, 2 bases at V and 2 bases at J, with 13 bases in the middle. Germline loops: CDR1 SGDLS, CDR2 YYNGEE.

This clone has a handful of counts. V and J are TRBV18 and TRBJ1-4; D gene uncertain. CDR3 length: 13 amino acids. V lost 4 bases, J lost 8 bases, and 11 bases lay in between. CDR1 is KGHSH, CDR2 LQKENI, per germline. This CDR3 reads CASSHRSGEKLFF. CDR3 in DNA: TGTGCCAGCTCACATCGGTCCGGCGAAAAACTGTTTTTT.

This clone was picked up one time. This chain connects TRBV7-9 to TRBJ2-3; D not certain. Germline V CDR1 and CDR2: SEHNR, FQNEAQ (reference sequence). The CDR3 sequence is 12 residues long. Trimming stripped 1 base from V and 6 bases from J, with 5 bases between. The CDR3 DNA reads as TGTGCCAGCAGCTTAGATGAGGATACGCAGTATTTT. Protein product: CASSLDEDTQYF.

The CDR3 coding sequence is TGCAGCGTTGAAGATTCCCTGGAGGGCTACGAGCAGTACTTC. It encodes CSVEDSLEGYEQYF. V and J are TRBV29-1 and TRBJ2-7, with D possibly matching TRBD2 (6 bases). Germline V CDR1 and CDR2: SQVTM, ANQGSEA. The V end was cut by 0 bases, the J end by 3 bases, with 12 bases between. CDR3 length equals 14 residues.

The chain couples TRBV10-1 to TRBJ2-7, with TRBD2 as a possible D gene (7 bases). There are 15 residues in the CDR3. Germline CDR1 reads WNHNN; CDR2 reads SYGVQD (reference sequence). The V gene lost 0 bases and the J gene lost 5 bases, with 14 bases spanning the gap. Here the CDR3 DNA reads TGCGCCAGCAGTGAGTCGACTACAGGGAGGGACGAGCAGTACTTC. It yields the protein CASSESTTGRDEQYF.

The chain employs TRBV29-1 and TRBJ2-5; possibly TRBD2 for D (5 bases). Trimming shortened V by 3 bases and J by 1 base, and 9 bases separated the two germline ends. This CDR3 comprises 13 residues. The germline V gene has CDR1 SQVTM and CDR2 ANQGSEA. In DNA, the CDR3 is TGCAGCGTTGACCAGCGGATCCAAGAGACCCAGTACTTC. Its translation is CSVDQRIQETQYF.

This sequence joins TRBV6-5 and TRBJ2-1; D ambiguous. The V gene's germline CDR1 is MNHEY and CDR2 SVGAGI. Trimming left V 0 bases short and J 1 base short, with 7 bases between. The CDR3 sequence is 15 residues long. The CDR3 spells CASSYSADSYNEQFF. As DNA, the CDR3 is TGTGCCAGCAGTTACTCAGCAGATTCCTACAATGAGCAGTTCTTC.

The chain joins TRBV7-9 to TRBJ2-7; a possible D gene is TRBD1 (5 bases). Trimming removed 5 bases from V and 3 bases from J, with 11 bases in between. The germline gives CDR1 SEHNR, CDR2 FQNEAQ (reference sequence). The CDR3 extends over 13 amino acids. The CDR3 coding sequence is TGTGCCAGCAGCCCTCAGGGAATCTACGAGCAGTACTTC. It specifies CASSPQGIYEQYF.

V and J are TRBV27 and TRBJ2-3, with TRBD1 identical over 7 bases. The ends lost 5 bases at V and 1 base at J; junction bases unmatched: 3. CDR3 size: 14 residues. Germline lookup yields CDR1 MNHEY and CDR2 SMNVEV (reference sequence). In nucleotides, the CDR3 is TGTGCCAGCAGTCTCGGGACAGGCACAGATACGCAGTATTTT. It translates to CASSLGTGTDTQYF.

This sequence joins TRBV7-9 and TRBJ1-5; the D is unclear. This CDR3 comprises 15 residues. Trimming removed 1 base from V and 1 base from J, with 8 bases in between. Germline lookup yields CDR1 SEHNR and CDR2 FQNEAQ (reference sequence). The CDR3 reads CASSLGDGSNQPQHF. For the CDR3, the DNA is TGTGCCAGCAGCTTAGGTGACGGCAGCAATCAGCCCCAGCATTTT.

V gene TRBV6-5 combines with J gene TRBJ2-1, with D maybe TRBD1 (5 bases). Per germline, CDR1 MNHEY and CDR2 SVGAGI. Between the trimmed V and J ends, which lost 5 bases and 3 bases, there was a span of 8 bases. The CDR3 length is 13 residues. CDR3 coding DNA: TGTGCCAGCAGTCCCAGGGACTACAATGAGCAGTTCTTC. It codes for CASSPRDYNEQFF.

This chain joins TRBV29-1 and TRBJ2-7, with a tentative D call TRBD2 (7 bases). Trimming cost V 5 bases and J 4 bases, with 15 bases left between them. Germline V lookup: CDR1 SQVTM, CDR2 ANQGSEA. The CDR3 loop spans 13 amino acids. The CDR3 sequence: CSVLTGGGYEQYF. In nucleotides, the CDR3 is TGCAGCGTTCTCACGGGGGGCGGGTACGAGCAGTACTTC.

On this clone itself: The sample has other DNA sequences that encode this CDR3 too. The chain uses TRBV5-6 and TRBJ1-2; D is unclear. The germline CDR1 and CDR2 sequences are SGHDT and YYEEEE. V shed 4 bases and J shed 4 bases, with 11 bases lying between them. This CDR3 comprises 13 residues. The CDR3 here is CASSLNGLYGYTF. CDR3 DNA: TGTGCCAGCAGCCTCAACGGACTCTATGGCTACACCTTC.